These T cell receptor beta chains were read from a single sample in a study of blood T cells in healthy people across ages. MiXCR was run by TCRdb on the 5' RACE reads, yielding one entry per CDR3 protein. The repertoire includes around 800,000 distinct CDR3 sequences, about 46% of them detected once, and about a sixth sits in the top ten. Sequencing was done on a sample of blood. These receptor sequences come from a man aged 80 or over in good health. Each CDR3 is given with its conserved first and last residue. A D gene is named only where the DNA matches it firmly. Part of the rows lack a size; the others show once, few, many or a class for expanded clones.

clone_size	d_call	cdr3_length	j_call	v_call	cdr3_nt	cdr3_aa
-	-	14	TRBJ2-2	TRBV14	TGTGCCAGCAGCCAAGTCCGGATGACCGGGGAGCTGTTTTTT	CASSQVRMTGELFF
-	-	16	TRBJ1-2	TRBV19	TGTGCCAGTAGTCGCCAACAGGGAGAGGGTGTCTATGGCTACACCTTC	CASSRQQGEGVYGYTF
few	-	15	TRBJ2-5	TRBV12-3/TRBV12-4	TGTGCCAGCAGTTCAGGACAGAATAGACAAGAGACCCAGTACTTC	CASSSGQNRQETQYF
few	TRBD2	16	TRBJ2-1	TRBV4-2	TGTGCCAGCAGCCAAGATTGGCTAGCGGGCGGGAAGGAGCAGTTCTTC	CASSQDWLAGGKEQFF
-	-	14	TRBJ1-5	TRBV20-1	TGCAGTGCTAAGAGAGGGGGGGGGAATCAGCCCCAGCATTTT	CSAKRGGGNQPQHF
-	-	13	TRBJ2-3	TRBV5-1	TGCGCCAGCAGCTTAATTACGTCGGATACGCAGTATTTT	CASSLITSDTQYF
-	-	14	TRBJ2-5	TRBV9	TGTGCCAGCAGCGTAGATCCTGTCCAAGAGACCCAGTACTTC	CASSVDPVQETQYF
few	TRBD2	17	TRBJ2-1	TRBV10-3	TGTGCCATCAGTGACTACACTGGGACTAGCGGGAGCCATGAGCAGTTCTTC	CAISDYTGTSGSHEQFF
-	-	18	TRBJ2-6	TRBV7-2	TGTGCCAGCAGCGCTGGTTTAGCGGAGAGCTCTGGGGCCAACGTCCTGACTTTC	CASSAGLAESSGANVLTF
-	TRBD2	15	TRBJ2-3	TRBV11-2	TGTGCCAGCAGCTTTGGCGGGAGTGGAGTAGATGCGCAGTATTTT	CASSFGGSGVDAQYF
few	-	15	TRBJ1-1	TRBV5-1	TGCGCCAGCAGCTCTGACAGCCCTCCTGGCACTGAAGCTTTCTTT	CASSSDSPPGTEAFF
-	TRBD1	15	TRBJ1-2	TRBV6-6	TGTGCCAGCAGTTACTCGAGACAGGGAATCTATGGCTACACCTTC	CASSYSRQGIYGYTF
-	-	12	TRBJ1-2	TRBV20-1	TGCAGTGCTAGAGACAGGGAATATGGCTACACCTTC	CSARDREYGYTF
once	-	15	TRBJ1-1	TRBV4-3	TGCGCCAGCAGCCAAGTTCGCATCATGAACACTGAAGCTTTCTTT	CASSQVRIMNTEAFF
-	-	14	TRBJ1-4	TRBV6-5	TGTGCCAGCAGTTACAGTGCCTCAAATGAAAAACTGTTTTTT	CASSYSASNEKLFF
many	-	15	TRBJ1-5	TRBV20-1	TGCAGTGCTGGAGGGAAGGCCAGCCGCGGTCAGCCCCAGCATTTT	CSAGGKASRGQPQHF
-	-	14	TRBJ1-2	TRBV20-1	TGCAGTGCTAGCCCAGAGTGGGACTTAGGAGGCTACACCTTC	CSASPEWDLGGYTF
many	TRBD2	16	TRBJ2-5	TRBV5-1	TGCGCCAGCAGCCCGTGGACTAGCGGGAATGCGGAGACCCAGTACTTC	CASSPWTSGNAETQYF
many	-	16	TRBJ2-3	TRBV7-3	TGTGCCAGCAGCTCAGGGGTCAGCGGAAGCACAGATACGCAGTATTTT	CASSSGVSGSTDTQYF
-	-	15	TRBJ1-2	TRBV10-2	TGCGCCAGCAGTCCCTCAGCGGAAGCTAACTATGGCTACACCTTC	CASSPSAEANYGYTF
-	TRBD1	15	TRBJ2-4	TRBV12-3/TRBV12-4	TGTGCCAGCAGTTTAAGGGGGCTAGGGGAAAACATTCAGTACTTC	CASSLRGLGENIQYF
-	-	15	TRBJ2-3	TRBV7-2	TGTGCCAGCAGCTTACGGGGGGCTGGGACAGATACGCAGTATTTT	CASSLRGAGTDTQYF
-	-	14	TRBJ2-7	TRBV6-1	TGTGCCAGCAGGAACGGACAGTACTCCTACGAGCAGTACTTC	CASRNGQYSYEQYF